This is a list of T cell receptor beta chains from one sample in a study of CXCR3-negative and CXCR3-positive naive CD8 T cells. Reanalyzing the 5' RACE reads, TCRdb keeps one entry per CDR3 protein, without DNA. The ten top clones account for approximately 0.29%, within a sample of 150,000 or so distinct CDR3 sequences. The sample comprised naive CXCR3- CD8+ T cells from blood. All receptors derive from a human donor in good health. Some clones in this sample may be carry-over from other donors' samples. Each CDR3 is given with its conserved first and last residue.

v_call	j_call	cdr3_aa
TRBV4-3	TRBJ2-1	CASSQDSSGGYNEQFF
TRBV7-9	TRBJ2-7	CASSRTETYEQYF
TRBV20-1	TRBJ2-5	CSARDNLAVTQYF
TRBV11-3	TRBJ2-7	CASSLDGTGAHEQYF
TRBV27	TRBJ2-1	CASSSPDRGWSSYNEQFF
TRBV4-1	TRBJ2-5	CASSQDPAVQETQYF
TRBV7-3	TRBJ2-6	CAGSPAESGANVLTF
TRBV29-1	TRBJ1-2	CSVTGGFDYGYTF
TRBV29-1	TRBJ2-2	CSVVGWGARTGELFF
TRBV6-2/TRBV6-3	TRBJ2-1	CASNPRGGGHNEQFF
TRBV20-1	TRBJ2-1	CSARDGTSGSSYNEQFF
TRBV6-5	TRBJ2-1	CASSPYPGGAYNEQFF
TRBV11-2	TRBJ1-2	CASSPQDRGVSGYTF
TRBV7-3	TRBJ2-1	CASSQRDSPQQFF
TRBV7-9	TRBJ2-7	CAGRGDSNPYEQYF
TRBV12-3/TRBV12-4	TRBJ2-7	CASSLSARESTYEQYF
TRBV7-9	TRBJ2-1	CASSWTGYNEQFF
TRBV13	TRBJ2-5	CASSSFFRTGGAKTQYF
TRBV6-8	TRBJ2-5	CASLDPTKDQETQYF
TRBV29-1	TRBJ2-7	CSVEGTDYEQYF
TRBV3-1	TRBJ2-5	CASSQVGTEETQYF
TRBV7-8	TRBJ1-5	CASSLVGSDQPQHF
TRBV15	TRBJ1-3	CATSRNPDRASGNTIYF
TRBV4-3	TRBJ2-7	CASSVAWAPYEQYF
TRBV3-1	TRBJ2-7	CASSQDKAFEQYF
TRBV6-2/TRBV6-3	TRBJ2-5	CASRRRGEPETQYF
TRBV7-2	TRBJ2-7	CASSGTSASYEQYF
TRBV2	TRBJ2-7	CASSWTGTYEQYF
TRBV7-9	TRBJ1-5	CASSSTENQPQHF
TRBV7-9	TRBJ1-2	CASSADRVLGYTF
TRBV7-9	TRBJ1-1	CASSLKDGTEAFF
TRBV20-1	TRBJ1-5	CSAPGQGTNPQHF
TRBV29-1	TRBJ1-2	CSAPVQANYGYTF
TRBV14	TRBJ2-1	CASSQDQPQAVIYNEQFF
TRBV5-4	TRBJ2-7	CASSSGQETYEQYF
TRBV29-1	TRBJ1-1	CSVRVPNTEAFF
TRBV20-1	TRBJ2-5	CSARDLTGQEQETQYF